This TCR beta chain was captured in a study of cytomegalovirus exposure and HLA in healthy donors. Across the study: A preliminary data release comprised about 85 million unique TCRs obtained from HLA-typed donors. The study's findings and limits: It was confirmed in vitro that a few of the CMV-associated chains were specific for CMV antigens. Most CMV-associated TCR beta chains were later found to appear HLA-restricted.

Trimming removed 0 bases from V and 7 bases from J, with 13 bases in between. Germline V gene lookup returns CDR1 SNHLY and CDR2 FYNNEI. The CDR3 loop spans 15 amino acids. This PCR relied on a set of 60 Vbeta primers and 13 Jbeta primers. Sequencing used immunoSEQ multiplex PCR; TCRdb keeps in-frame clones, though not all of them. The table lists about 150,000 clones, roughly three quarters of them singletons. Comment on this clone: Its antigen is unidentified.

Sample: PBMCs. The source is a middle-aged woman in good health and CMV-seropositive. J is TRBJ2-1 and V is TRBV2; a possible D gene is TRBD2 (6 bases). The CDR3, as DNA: TGTGCCAGCAGTGAAGCGCTTCCGGGGGTAAATGAGCAGTTCTTC. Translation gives CASSEALPGVNEQFF.